The clone carrying this T cell receptor beta chain has a single count. Its antigen is as yet unknown. The sample is drawn from a study of shared clonotypes between healthy human individuals. Whole-study results and caveats: About 5% of naive CD4 clonotypes were shared across a handful of donors. Specimens sampled were limited to blood, with tissue repertoires likely differing.

Method: immunoSEQ multiplex PCR; TCRdb's copy keeps in-frame clones and lacks some. The sample consists of over 95,000 clones, about 71% of them appearing once. The V gene's germline CDR1 is MNHNS and CDR2 SASEGT. Between the trimmed V and J ends, which lost 2 bases and 4 bases, there was a span of 12 bases. The CDR3 spans 16 residues. The TCR was taken from a woman aged 30 to 39 in good health. The source material was memory CD8+ T cells sorted from blood. Subset reported: CD45RO+ cells pooled with CCR7-negative TemRA cells. The rearrangement links TRBV6-1 to TRBJ2-6; no clear D. The CDR3 DNA reads TGTGCCAGCAGTGAACATCTGGAAACAGGGGCCAACGTCCTGACTTTC. Translating it yields CASSEHLETGANVLTF.